This TCR beta chain was documented in a study of blood T cell repertoires in COVID-19. Germline lookup yields CDR1 MGHRA and CDR2 YSYEKL. This CDR3 comprises 17 residues. The ends were cut back, 2 bases at V and 4 bases at J, with 18 bases in the middle. Per the authors' pipeline: Estimated nucleated cell counts came from reference gene primer amplification. The assay was immunoSEQ multiplex PCR, and TCRdb's table has in-frame clones only and misses some. V, J and clone size are those of that table, while D and trimming were read from the DNA. The data show roughly 220,000 clones, roughly nine tenths seen once. Participants came from under 30 US areas, aged about 18 to 89 years. Each participant's cohort was designated according to participant-reported clinical history.

The sample was PBMCs or T cells enriched from blood (not recorded which). This sequence was found in a woman aged 18-30 years in a cohort exposed to, infected with or recovered from COVID-19 (not recorded which). The rearrangement joins TRBV4-1 to TRBJ1-5, with D hard to call. CDR3 protein: CASSQIPVAVGNQPQHF. Here the CDR3 DNA reads TGCGCCAGCAGCCAAATCCCAGTCGCGGTTGGTAATCAGCCCCAGCATTTT.